The present entry profiles one T cell receptor beta chain with its context. The target antigen is unknown. This CDR3 is 14 amino acids long. The ends lost 5 bases at V and 4 bases at J; junction bases unmatched: 6. Germline-derived CDR1 and CDR2 are SGHTA and FQGNSA. Ineligible for inclusion were patients with other autoimmune diseases, uncontrolled infections, pregnancy or lactation. The data were taken from a study of Graves' ophthalmopathy and Graves' hyperthyroidism. Study findings and constraints: Ophthalmopathy and stable hyperthyroidism were discriminated by a 13-signature model, with 85% to 90% sensitivity and approximately 77% specificity. The majority of expanded thyroid clonotypes above 0.001 frequency also occurred in blood.

RNA transcripts served as template for amplifying TCR beta CDR3 sequences. Second-round multiplex PCR came after first-round RT-PCR with HTBI primers. TCRdb re-analysed the multiplex PCR reads in MiXCR, keeping a single row per CDR3 protein. This sample has a few hundred thousand distinct CDR3 sequences; 35% to 40% occur once, and the top ten carry approximately 4.1%. The source of this sequence is an adult man with Graves' hyperthyroidism. The chain has TRBV7-2 and TRBJ2-7; TRBD2 aligns across 9 bases. Sequencing was carried out using peripheral blood or thyroid tissue (not recorded which). CDR3 coding DNA: TGTGCCAGCAGCCCAGAAGCGGGGGGTTACGAGCAGTACTTC. The encoded protein is CASSPEAGGYEQYF.